The rows below give T cell receptor beta chains drawn from one sample of a study of cytomegalovirus exposure and HLA in healthy donors. Assay used: immunoSEQ multiplex PCR; TCRdb lists only in-frame clones, some missing. The table shows under 150,000 clones, with under 85% occurring only once. The material sequenced was PBMCs. The origin of the receptors is a man between 18 and 29 years old in good health and CMV-seronegative. Each CDR3 is given with its conserved first and last residue. A D gene is named only where the DNA matches it firmly. Clone sizes are given selectively: once, few, many, or a class where the clone is expanded.

TRBD1,TRBV7-9,-,TRBJ1-2,TGTGCCAGCAGCTCAAGCTGGACAGGGGGTGACTATGGCTACACCTTC,CASSSSWTGGDYGYTF
TRBD1,TRBV12-5,-,TRBJ2-2,TGTGCTAGTGGTTTGCCCCGAACGGGACAGGTTACCGCCGGGGAGCTGTTTTTT,CASGLPRTGQVTAGELFF
TRBD1,TRBV30,few,TRBJ1-1,TGTGCCTGGAATGACAGGGCGCGATTTGAAGCTTTCTTT,CAWNDRARFEAFF
-,TRBV6-6,-,TRBJ1-1,TGTGCCAGCAGCTTGGACGGGGACACTGAAGCTTTCTTT,CASSLDGDTEAFF
TRBD2,TRBV30,once,TRBJ2-1,TGTGCCTGGAGTAACGGGGGGGGTAGGTATGAGCAGTTCTTC,CAWSNGGGRYEQFF
-,TRBV4-1,few,TRBJ2-2,TGCGCCAGCAGCCCTATGGGCAGAGGACTCACCGGGGAGCTGTTTTTT,CASSPMGRGLTGELFF
-,TRBV2,-,TRBJ1-1,TGTGCCACCATACAGGGAAACACTGAAGCTTTCTTT,CATIQGNTEAFF
-,TRBV28,-,TRBJ2-5,TGTGCCAGCATTCGCAGGCCCCAAGAGACCCAGTACTTC,CASIRRPQETQYF
-,TRBV5-1,-,TRBJ1-2,TGCGCCAGCAGCTCCCCCCTTCCAGAGGGTCACTATGGCTACACCTTC,CASSSPLPEGHYGYTF
-,TRBV19,-,TRBJ2-1,TGTGCCAGTAGTACGAGGGCCGGCGGTGAGCAGTTCTTC,CASSTRAGGEQFF
-,TRBV15,-,TRBJ1-2,TGTGCCACCAGCAGGGACACCAACCATGGCTACACCTTC,CATSRDTNHGYTF
-,TRBV2,once,TRBJ1-5,TGTGCCAGCAGAGCAGGGGTTAACGGCAATCAGCCCCAGCATTTT,CASRAGVNGNQPQHF
-,TRBV7-2,once,TRBJ1-2,TGTGCCAGCAGCTTAGACCGGGACTATGGCTACACCTTC,CASSLDRDYGYTF
TRBD1,TRBV4-3,few,TRBJ1-1,TGCGCCAGCAGCCGGCGCCCGGGACAGGGGGAGTCTGAAGCTTTCTTT,CASSRRPGQGESEAFF
-,TRBV13,few,TRBJ2-1,TGTGCCAGCAGCACTAGTTGGACGGAATCCTACAATGAGCAGTTCTTC,CASSTSWTESYNEQFF
TRBD1,TRBV7-8,-,TRBJ2-2,TGTGCCAGCAGCTTCACAGGGGGAACCGGGGAGCTGTTTTTT,CASSFTGGTGELFF
TRBD1,TRBV19,-,TRBJ2-5,TGTGCCAGTAGTACCGGGACAGGGAAAGAGACCCAGTACTTC,CASSTGTGKETQYF
-,TRBV7-2,-,TRBJ1-1,TGTGCCAGCAGCTTAGGGGGAGGTGGGATCGGAACTGAAGCTTTCTTT,CASSLGGGGIGTEAFF
-,TRBV7-2,-,TRBJ1-6,TGTGCCAGCAGCTTAGCGGGGGGAAGATCACCCCTCCACTTT,CASSLAGGRSPLHF
-,TRBV2,-,TRBJ2-7,TGTGCCAGCAGTGTTGCCTCCTCGGCCTACGAGCAGTACTTC,CASSVASSAYEQYF
TRBD1,TRBV10-1,-,TRBJ1-1,TGCGCCAGCATTTTGAGAGGGGGCGATGGAGCTTTCTTT,CASILRGGDGAFF
-,TRBV4-1,few,TRBJ1-4,TGCGCCAGCAGCCGGCCCGACTTAAATGAAAAACTGTTTTTT,CASSRPDLNEKLFF
TRBD1,TRBV5-6,-,TRBJ2-3,TGTGCCAGCAGCCGGGGACAGGGGAAGGCAGATACGCAGTATTTT,CASSRGQGKADTQYF
TRBD1,TRBV7-9,-,TRBJ1-5,TGTGCCAGCAGCTCTGGACAGGGACGGAACCAGCCCCAGCATTTT,CASSSGQGRNQPQHF
-,TRBV18,-,TRBJ1-5,TGTGCCAGCTCACCGTATGAGCAGCCCCAGCATTTT,CASSPYEQPQHF
-,TRBV5-6,-,TRBJ2-1,TGTGCCAGCAGCTCAGTCTGGTTGGCCTACAATGAGCAGTTCTTC,CASSSVWLAYNEQFF
TRBD1,TRBV14,-,TRBJ2-7,TGTGCCAGCAGCCAAGGGAGACAGACAGGGGGCTTCGCCTACGAGCAGTACTTC,CASSQGRQTGGFAYEQYF
-,TRBV19,-,TRBJ1-1,TGTGCCAGTAGTATTGAGGGAATGAGGACTGAAGCTTTCTTT,CASSIEGMRTEAFF
-,TRBV29-1,-,TRBJ2-7,TGCAGCGTCGGGCAAATGGACACCTACGAGCAGTACTTC,CSVGQMDTYEQYF
-,TRBV4-1,-,TRBJ1-2,TGCGCCAGCAGCCAAGTACAGGAGCGGGACTATGGCTACACCTTC,CASSQVQERDYGYTF
-,TRBV7-6,-,TRBJ2-7,TGTGCCAGCAGCTTATTGGACAGCTACGAGCAGTACTTC,CASSLLDSYEQYF
TRBD2,TRBV18,-,TRBJ2-3,TGTGCCAGCTCACCGGGACTAGCGGGGTTCTTGGGAGATACGCAGTATTTT,CASSPGLAGFLGDTQYF
TRBD1,TRBV30,few,TRBJ1-1,TGTGCCTGGAGTGTAGGACAGGGTTCCACTGAAGCTTTCTTT,CAWSVGQGSTEAFF
TRBD1,TRBV5-5,-,TRBJ2-7,TGTGCCAGCAGCTTCGGACAGGGCGTCTACGAGCAGTACTTC,CASSFGQGVYEQYF
TRBD2,TRBV6-1,-,TRBJ2-5,TGTGCCAGCAGTGAACGGCGGGGGAGGTCCGGAGAGGCAAGAGGGGAGTACTTC,CASSERRGRSGEARGEYF
-,TRBV7-9,-,TRBJ2-3,TGTGCCAGCAGCTCTCCCCGGAGGGGTCGAGATACGCAGTATTTT,CASSSPRRGRDTQYF
-,TRBV2,-,TRBJ2-1,TGTGCCAGCAGTAAACTGGGGGGCAATGAGCAGTTCTTC,CASSKLGGNEQFF
-,TRBV18,-,TRBJ2-7,TGTGCCAGCTCACCAGGGGCTATCTCCTACGAGCAGTACTTC,CASSPGAISYEQYF
-,TRBV14,-,TRBJ1-5,TGTGCCAGCAGCCAAGGGAGGGGACAGCCCCAGCATTTT,CASSQGRGQPQHF
-,TRBV6-1,-,TRBJ2-7,TGTGCCAGCAGACAGGGAAATTTAAACGAGCAGTACTTC,CASRQGNLNEQYF
-,TRBV5-1,-,TRBJ1-4,TGCGCCAGCAGCCTCGGGACACCAAATGAAAAACTGTTTTTT,CASSLGTPNEKLFF
-,TRBV6-6,few,TRBJ1-2,TGTGCCAGCAGTTATATGGTGGGCTCCGCTAACTATGGCTACACCTTC,CASSYMVGSANYGYTF
-,TRBV27,once,TRBJ2-1,TGTGCCAGCAGTGCGACAGCGACTGAGCAGTTCTTC,CASSATATEQFF
TRBD1,TRBV19,-,TRBJ1-1,TGTGCCAGTAGGACCGGGACAGGGGGTATAACTGAAGCTTTCTTT,CASRTGTGGITEAFF
TRBD1,TRBV7-2,-,TRBJ1-1,TGTGCCAGCAGCCCGTATCCGGGACAGGGTCCCCCTGAAGCTTTCTTT,CASSPYPGQGPPEAFF
TRBD1,TRBV30,-,TRBJ1-1,TGTGCCTGGACAGGACAGGGGGCGGCCACTGAAGCTTTCTTT,CAWTGQGAATEAFF
TRBD1,TRBV11-2,-,TRBJ2-5,TGTGCCAGCAGCTCCCGCTACCGGGACAGCCAAGAGACCCAGTACTTC,CASSSRYRDSQETQYF
TRBD1,TRBV6-6,-,TRBJ1-1,TGTGCCAGTCGGGTAGGGACAGGGGGGACTGAAGCTTTCTTT,CASRVGTGGTEAFF
-,TRBV6-9,-,TRBJ1-6,TGTGCCAGCAGTTATCGGACACAAAGGTCCTATAATTCACCCCTCCACTTT,CASSYRTQRSYNSPLHF
-,TRBV6-5,-,TRBJ1-2,TGTGCCAGCAACGGCATGGAGGGGAAAGGCTACACCTTC,CASNGMEGKGYTF
-,TRBV7-2,few,TRBJ2-1,TGTGCCAGCAGCTCGCCGGGACATTCCTACAATGAGCAGTTCTTC,CASSSPGHSYNEQFF
-,TRBV30,-,TRBJ1-4,TGTGCCTGGAGTGTTCAGGATGGAAAACTGTTTTTT,CAWSVQDGKLFF
-,TRBV9,once,TRBJ2-7,TGTGCCAGCAGCGGGGAGAGGTCAAGGGAGCAGTACTTC,CASSGERSREQYF
TRBD1,TRBV4-3,once,TRBJ1-3,TGCGCCAGCAGCCGCGGGACAGCCTCTGGAAACACCATATATTTT,CASSRGTASGNTIYF
-,TRBV7-9,-,TRBJ1-6,TGTGCCAGCAGCTTGGCGGGCGATAATTCACCCCTCCACTTT,CASSLAGDNSPLHF